The source of this T cell receptor beta chain is a study of T cell repertoires in cytomegalovirus infection. At the level of the study: CMV epitopes that were recently identified and HLA-C-restricted were used alongside well-studied HLA-B-restricted ones. Public TCR beta signatures provided an indication of both CMV infection and a matching HLA type.

With regard to this clonotype: What it recognizes is unknown.

General study findings and limits: Summed public TCR beta family frequency identified CMV carriers bearing the relevant HLA. HLA-C-restricted TCR beta clonotypes specific for CMV led the ex vivo response.

TCRdb fed the reads into MiXCR, producing one record per CDR3 protein. The sample yields 450,000 to 650,000 distinct CDR3 sequences, just under 40% seen once. Germline loops: CDR1 SGHTA, CDR2 FQGNSA. V shed 5 bases and J 1 base; nucleotides not matched to a gene: 4. The CDR3 has 15 residues. This chain joins TRBV7-2 and TRBJ2-3, with TRBD1 matching over 9 bases. The input for sequencing was cultured PBMCs, taken from culture after CMV antigen stimulation. This receptor was obtained from a human donor in good health (CMV status not recorded). Some clones in this sample may be carry-over from other donors' samples. The CDR3 DNA is TGTGCCAGCAGCCGGAGGACAGGGGGCACAGATACGCAGTATTTT. Residues: CASSRRTGGTDTQYF.